The present entry profiles one TCR beta chain with its context. With 60 Vbeta and 13 Jbeta primers, the PCR was carried out. Method: immunoSEQ multiplex PCR; TCRdb's copy keeps in-frame clones and lacks some. In the table there are fewer than 100,000 clones, over 75% of which are singletons. This sample stems from a study of cytomegalovirus exposure and HLA in healthy donors. Germline CDR1 reads SGHRS; CDR2 reads YFSETQ. There are 13 residues in the CDR3. With 3 bases clipped from V and 3 bases from J, the junction kept 1 base outside the gene matches. Sequencing was done on a sample of PBMCs. The clonotype comes from a female donor in good health and CMV-seronegative. The V and J genes are TRBV5-1 and TRBJ2-5, with 8 bases aligning to TRBD1. This chain's CDR3 is CASSSQGEETQYF. The CDR3 DNA sequence: TGCGCCAGCAGCTCACAGGGGGAAGAGACCCAGTACTTC.